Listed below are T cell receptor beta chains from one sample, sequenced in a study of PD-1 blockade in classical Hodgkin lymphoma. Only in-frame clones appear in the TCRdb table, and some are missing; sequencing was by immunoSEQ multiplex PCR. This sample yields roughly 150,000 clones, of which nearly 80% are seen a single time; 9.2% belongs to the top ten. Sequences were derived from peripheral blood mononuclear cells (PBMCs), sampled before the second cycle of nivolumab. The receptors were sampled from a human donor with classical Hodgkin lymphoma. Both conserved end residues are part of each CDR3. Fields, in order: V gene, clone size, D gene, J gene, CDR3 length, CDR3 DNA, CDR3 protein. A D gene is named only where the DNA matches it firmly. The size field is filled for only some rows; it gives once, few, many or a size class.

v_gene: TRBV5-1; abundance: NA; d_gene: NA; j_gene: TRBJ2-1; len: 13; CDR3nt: TGCGCCAGCAGCTTGGTGGTGGGCGGTGAGCAGTTCTTC; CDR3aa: CASSLVVGGEQFF
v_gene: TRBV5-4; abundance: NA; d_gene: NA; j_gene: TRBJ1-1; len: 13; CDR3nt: TGTGCCAGCAGCTCTCTGTGGAACACTGAAGCTTTCTTT; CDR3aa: CASSSLWNTEAFF
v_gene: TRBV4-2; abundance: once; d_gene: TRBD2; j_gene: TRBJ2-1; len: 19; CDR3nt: TGTGCCAGCAGCCAAGATCTAGTGGTAGCGGGGGGAATCTACAATGAGCAGTTCTTC; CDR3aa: CASSQDLVVAGGIYNEQFF
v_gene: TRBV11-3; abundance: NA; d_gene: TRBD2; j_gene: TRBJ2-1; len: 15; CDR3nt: TGTGCCAGCAGCCCTGGGGGGGTGAATTACAATGAGCAGTTCTTC; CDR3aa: CASSPGGVNYNEQFF
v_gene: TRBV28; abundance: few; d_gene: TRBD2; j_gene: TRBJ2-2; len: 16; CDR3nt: TGTGCCAGCAGATTGACTAGCGGGTCCAACACCGGGGAGCTGTTTTTT; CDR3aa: CASRLTSGSNTGELFF
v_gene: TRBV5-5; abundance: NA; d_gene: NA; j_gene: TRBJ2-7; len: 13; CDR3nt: TGTGCCAGCAGCTCACCCCCTTCCTACGAGCAGTACTTC; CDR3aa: CASSSPPSYEQYF
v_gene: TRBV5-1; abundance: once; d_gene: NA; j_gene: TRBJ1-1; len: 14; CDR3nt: TGCGCCAGCAGCTTGGGTCAGATGAACACTGAAGCTTTCTTT; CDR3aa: CASSLGQMNTEAFF
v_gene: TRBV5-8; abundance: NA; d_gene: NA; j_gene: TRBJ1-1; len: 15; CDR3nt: TGTGCCAGCAGCGCCCTCAGACAAGAGAACACTGAAGCTTTCTTT; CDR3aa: CASSALRQENTEAFF
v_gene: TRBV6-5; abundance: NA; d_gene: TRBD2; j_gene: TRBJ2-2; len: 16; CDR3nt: TGTGCCAGCAGTTCAGTAGCGGGAGGGAACACCGGGGAGCTGTTTTTT; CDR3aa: CASSSVAGGNTGELFF
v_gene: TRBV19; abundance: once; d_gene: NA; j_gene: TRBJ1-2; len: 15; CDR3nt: TGTGCCAGTAGTATCTCCGGGAATAATCGCTATGGCTACACCTTC; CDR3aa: CASSISGNNRYGYTF
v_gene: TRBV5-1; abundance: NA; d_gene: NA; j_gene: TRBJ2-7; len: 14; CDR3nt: TGCGCCAGCAGGTCGGACACGGCAGGGCTCGAGCAGTACTTC; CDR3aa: CASRSDTAGLEQYF
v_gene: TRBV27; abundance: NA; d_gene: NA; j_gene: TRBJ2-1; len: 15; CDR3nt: TGTGCCAGCCGAGTCCGGACCCGCTCCTACAATGAGCAGTTCTTC; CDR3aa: CASRVRTRSYNEQFF
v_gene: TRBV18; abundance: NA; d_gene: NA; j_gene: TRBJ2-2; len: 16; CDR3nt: TGTGCCAGCCCATCCCGGACAGGGAGGGACACCGGGGAGCTGTTTTTT; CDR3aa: CASPSRTGRDTGELFF
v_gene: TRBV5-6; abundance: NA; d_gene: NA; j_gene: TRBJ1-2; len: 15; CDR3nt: TGTGCCAGCAGTTTCGGACTCTCCGGGGGTTATGGCTACACCTTC; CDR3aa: CASSFGLSGGYGYTF
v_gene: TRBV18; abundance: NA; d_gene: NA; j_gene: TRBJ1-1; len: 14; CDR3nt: TGTGCCAGCTCACCACTGGGAATGAACACTGAAGCTTTCTTT; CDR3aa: CASSPLGMNTEAFF
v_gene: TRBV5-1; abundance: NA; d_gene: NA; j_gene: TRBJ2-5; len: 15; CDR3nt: TGTGCCAGCAGCAACGTTTTTGGGGCCTGGGAGACCCAGTACTTC; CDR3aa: CASSNVFGAWETQYF
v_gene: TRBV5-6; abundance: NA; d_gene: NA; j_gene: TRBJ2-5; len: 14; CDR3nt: TGTGCCAGCAGCTTGGCAGCGTTCCAAGAGACCCAGTACTTC; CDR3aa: CASSLAAFQETQYF